The 5 T cell receptor beta chains below all came from one sample that was sequenced in a study of shared clonotypes between healthy human individuals. TCRdb's table, derived via immunoSEQ multiplex PCR, lists solely in-frame clones and lacks some. This sample yields some 1,600,000 clones, of which under 99% are seen a single time; 0.4% to 0.55% belongs to the top ten. Sequenced material: naive CD4+ T cells sorted from blood. Subset given: CD45RA+ positively selected. All receptors come from a man between 25 and 39 years old in good health.

About this clone: Other DNA variants within this sample encode the same CDR3. This chain joins TRBV7-9 and TRBJ1-3, with no clear D. The CDR3 contains 11 residues. Germline V gene sequence: CDR1 SEHNR, CDR2 FQNEAQ (reference sequence). The V end was cut by 6 bases, the J end by 4 bases, with 4 bases between. CDR3 DNA sequence: TGTGCCAGCAGTCCCGGAAACACCATATATTTT. Translation gives CASSPGNTIYF.

CDR3: CASSHVPGLYVYGYTF. Here the CDR3 DNA reads TGTGCCAGCTCCCACGTACCGGGACTCTATGTCTATGGCTACACCTTC. The rearrangement uses TRBV5-8 and TRBJ1-2; possible D gene TRBD1, 5 bases. The CDR3 has 16 amino acids. Germline CDR1 SGHTS, CDR2 YDEGEE. Trimming removed 7 bases at V and 4 bases at J, with 23 bases between.

This chain connects TRBV11-2 to TRBJ2-1; D possibly matches TRBD1 or TRBD2 (5 bases each). Trimming left V 2 bases short and J 7 bases short, with 24 bases between. This CDR3 has 18 residues. CDR1 is SGHAT and CDR2 is FQNNGV in the germline V gene. CDR3 amino acids: CASSLRVNGLGVRNEQFF. The CDR3 bases are TGTGCCAGCAGCTTAAGGGTTAATGGGCTGGGGGTTAGGAATGAGCAGTTCTTC.

The chain uses TRBV5-1 and TRBJ2-7, with 11 bases lining up with TRBD2. The germline gives CDR1 SGHRS, CDR2 YFSETQ. This CDR3 spans 17 amino acids. V lost 3 bases, J lost 3 bases, and 11 bases stayed unmatched. CDR3 protein: CASSSTILAGDRYEQYF. In nucleotides, the CDR3 is TGCGCCAGCAGCTCGACCATACTAGCGGGAGATCGCTACGAGCAGTACTTC.

The chain joins TRBV5-1 to TRBJ2-3, with 9 bases matching TRBD1. The CDR3 is 16 residues long. CDR1 and CDR2 (germline): SGHRS, YFSETQ. V gave up 4 bases and J gave up 2 bases; unmatched junction bases: 8. CDR3 amino acids: CASSPPGTGNTDTQYF. The CDR3 DNA is TGCGCCAGCAGCCCGCCCGGGACAGGGAACACAGATACGCAGTATTTT.